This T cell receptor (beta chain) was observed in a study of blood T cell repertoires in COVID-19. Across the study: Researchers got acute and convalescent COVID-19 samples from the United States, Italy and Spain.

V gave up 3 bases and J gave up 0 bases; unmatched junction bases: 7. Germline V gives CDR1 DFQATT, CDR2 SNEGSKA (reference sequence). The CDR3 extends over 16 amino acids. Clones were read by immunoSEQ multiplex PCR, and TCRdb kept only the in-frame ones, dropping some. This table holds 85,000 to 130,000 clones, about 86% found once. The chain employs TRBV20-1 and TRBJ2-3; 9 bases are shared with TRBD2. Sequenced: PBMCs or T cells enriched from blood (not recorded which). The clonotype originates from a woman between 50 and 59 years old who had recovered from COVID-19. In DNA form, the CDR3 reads TGCAGTGCTAGTTTTGCGGGAGGGCCTAGCACAGATACGCAGTATTTT. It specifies CSASFAGGPSTDTQYF.